This T cell receptor beta chain was retrieved from a study of control samples from healthy donors and cancer patients. Sequenced by immunoSEQ multiplex PCR; TCRdb stores in-frame clones only, minus some. The sample has roughly 100,000 clones; 92% are singletons. The CDR3 contains 14 residues. CDR1 is DFQATT, CDR2 SNEGSKA, per germline (reference sequence). Unmatched junction bases numbered 5, after V lost 3 bases and J lost 6 bases. V usage is TRBV20-1 and J usage is TRBJ2-1; 10 positions match TRBD2. The sequence derives from a woman younger than 35 in good health. The sample consisted of blood. The CDR3 DNA reads TGCAGTGCTAGTCTCTTAGCGGGAGGCAATGAGCAGTTCTTC. The encoded protein is CSASLLAGGNEQFF.